Listed here is a single T cell receptor beta chain. Its antigen is not yet known. No qualities accompany the bases; no much larger clone lies one base away. The source of the sample is a study of cytomegalovirus exposure and HLA in healthy donors (dated by TCRdb to 2016 to 2017). Study-wide context: In an earlier analysis of under 600 of the donors, 276 Gb of sequence data and roughly 100 million unique TCR beta sequences from about 179 million T cells were reported. A later genetic analysis used genome-wide SNP genotypes for 398 of the 666 donors, treating that subset as a discovery cohort. Of the approximately 370 genotyped donors, 75% to 85% were placed in the genetic ancestry cluster associated with self-reported Caucasian donors. An early release covering 500 to 750 HLA-typed donors comprised 300 to 350 gigabases of sequencing data and tens of millions of unique TCR sequences. The study combined high-throughput TCR immunosequencing, statistical association of individual TCRs with disease status, and machine learning to predict cytomegalovirus infection status. Among approximately 370 genotyped donors of the cohort, an average of about 220,000 unique TCR beta nucleotide sequences was sequenced per donor, of which approximately 19% were non-productive. Typing coverage varied by locus: roughly 620-640 donors for A, B, C, DRB1 and DQB1; approximately 520 for DQA1; over 600 for DPA1; roughly 470 for DPB1. The study aimed to test whether cataloging public T cell receptors could reveal signatures of past pathogen exposure. Rather than using new phenotypic data, the later analysis identified candidate immune exposures from TCR beta sequences and from how often those sequences occurred across donors. Donor age, sex, ethnicity and CMV serostatus were compiled together with the repertoire data. Class I and class II HLA loci were covered by the typing at four-digit resolution. A later analysis re-examined previously published TCR beta repertoires from more than 550 donors and added high-resolution HLA genotyping to investigate patterns of TCR occurrence. Four to six DR-DQ haplotypes were handled as single units for association and clustering, since linkage in the cohort was strong. In addition to the first cohort of 500 to 850 subjects, a separate validation cohort of approximately 120 different subjects was used. The study profiled the T cell repertoires of hundreds of subjects by immunosequencing and related them to cytomegalovirus serostatus. In an earlier analysis of roughly 540 of the donors, high-throughput TCR beta sequencing was used to judge whether each TCR beta V gene segment behaved as functional or pseudogenic. Every repertoire in the discovery cohort had been generated on one and the same sequencing platform. The research as a whole found: According to the authors, the approach could potentially be generalized to other disease states and immunological phenotypes. A further reported finding was that TCR beta sequences accurately predicted the HLA-A and HLA-B alleles for most subjects in the first cohort. In this cohort, only TCR beta chains were sequenced, and detectable features were limited by the absence of alpha or paired-chain data. A later analysis found that most CMV-associated TCR beta chains appeared HLA-restricted, with HLA associations seemingly driven largely by CMV exposure. While some public TCRs were present in many individuals, most TCR sequences turned up only very rarely across donors. In vitro tests confirmed that three of the cytomegalovirus-associated TCR beta chains recognize cytomegalovirus antigens. HLA typing was unavailable for some donors at each locus, so association tests used only the typed subset. The classifier was reported to diagnose cytomegalovirus status with high specificity and sensitivity in both the original and validation cohorts. In a later genetic analysis, fewer N-insertions in productive TCRs were reported among donors in an Asian-associated ancestry cluster than the roughly 700-donor mean. Because counts were too low, some 17 rarely observed V segments, including chromosome 9 orphons, were left out of the earlier analysis of 500 to 750 of the donors. Immune exposure information for the cohort was limited to CMV serostatus. In the study, 150 to 200 TCR beta chains were listed as associated with cytomegalovirus. Presence/absence analyses assumed roughly uniform sequencing depth across donors, an assumption that may not hold. V-gene and J-gene trimming of TCR beta chains was associated with a missense DCLRE1C variant in a later genetic analysis, and the association was replicated in an independent cohort. A later analysis reported that several top co-occurrence clusters appeared linked to parvovirus B19, influenza, CMV and Epstein-Barr virus. Specific HLA alleles were associated with over 15,000 TCR beta sequences at a false discovery rate of 0.05 in a later analysis. Linkage disequilibrium might explain the correlated functional status among segregating V segments, but an unknown experimental factor could not be excluded. The sequencing pipeline was judged likely to have produced a cluster of highly shared sequence variants as a technical artifact. Broadly in line with IMGT annotations, most TCR beta V segments showed up in productive rearrangements about 87% or about 30% of the time in an earlier analysis of several hundred of the donors. In a later analysis, HLA-associated TCR beta chains showed more clonal expansion and lower generation probabilities than non-associated chains that were equally common. When HLA alleles, especially DR and DQ, strongly co-occurred, attributing TCR associations to individual alleles was difficult. In a later analysis, TCR association rates were found to vary across HLA loci, with the most associated TCRs seen for DRB1 alleles and the fewest for HLA-C alleles. Some IMGT-functional V segments, including TRBV6-2 and TRBV6-3, could not be told apart with the 87-base-pair reads, so those segments were excluded.

According to the germline V gene, CDR1 reads SGHDN and CDR2 reads FVKESK. Compared with germline, V lacks 5 bases and J lacks 3 bases; bases without a gene match: 1. The CDR3 starts with the cysteine, ends with the phenylalanine, and has 14 residues. Kept here is only the CDR3 DNA, which spans 42 bases and is read in frame from base 1. In total, fewer than 750 healthy bone marrow donors made up the cohort. All cohort members were sampled while nominally healthy, although unrecorded immune exposures were likely present. The donor was CMV seronegative and was included in the group of around 320 seronegative cohort members. A peripheral blood sample was collected from each donor, and TCR beta sequencing was performed on peripheral blood mononuclear cells. The Qiagen DNeasy Blood Extraction Kit was used to extract genomic DNA from the blood cell samples. The library was made by the immunoSEQ multiplex PCR assay. A mixture of 60 forward primers for TCR Vbeta segments and 13 reverse primers for TCR Jbeta segments was used in the multiplex PCR. Amplification of the CDR3 region of rearranged TCR beta genes was performed with a multiplex PCR assay on genomic DNA. Amplified TCR beta libraries were sequenced as 87-base-pair reads on the Illumina HiSeq System. The published analysis was carried out like this. A later analysis counted about 80 million unique TCR beta chains across the 670 or so repertoires, and 9.5 million to 11 million of these chains were shared by at least two donors. Raw reads were error-corrected and collapsed into unique sequences by a nearest-neighbor algorithm in which closely related sequences were merged to remove PCR and sequencing errors. Alignment of CDR3 sequences to IMGT reference sequences was used to assign V, D and J gene segments. For a sequence to be retained, a match of at least six nucleotides to both a V gene segment and a J gene segment was required. A rearrangement was called productive if the CDR3 had no stop codons and remained in frame with V and J, and every other rearrangement was called non-productive. Following IMGT convention, CDR3 was defined as the stretch from the second conserved V-encoded cysteine up to the conserved J-encoded phenylalanine. The earlier analysis of more than 450 of the donors excluded sequences that lacked an unambiguous match to a single V gene segment. In an earlier analysis of about 590 of the donors, a V segment was called functional when productive rearrangements were above 56.7%, and segregating when the standard deviation between donors exceeded 5%. To diagnose cytomegalovirus status from the catalog of TCR beta chain sequences, a statistical classification framework was built. V and J gene assignment, in a later analysis, came from comparing TCR nucleotide sequences with IMGT/GENE-DB human TR gene sequences. The TCRdist pipeline was used in a later analysis to assign CDR3 sequences and most-parsimonious VDJ recombination scenarios. In a later analysis, each TCR beta chain was defined by its CDR3 amino acid sequence together with its V-gene family, and reads without a unique V-gene family were excluded. As a way to deal with suspected cross-contamination and a sequencing artifact, a later analysis dropped 500 to 700 nucleotide sequences that were highly shared and had low generation probability. In a later analysis, a clonal expansion index was calculated for each public chain from normalized within-repertoire ranks of inferred template counts. In a later analysis, generation probabilities were computed using a VDJ recombination model fitted to out-of-frame rearrangements, and the results were checked against IGoR. Hypergeometric tests were used in a later analysis to score TCR-TCR, TCR-HLA and TCR-CMV co-occurrence, with a repertoire-size bias correction applied to the TCR pairs. A later analysis estimated false discovery rates by permuting HLA or CMV assignments 20 times. In a later analysis, co-occurring TCRs were grouped with DBSCAN, and TCRdist sequence similarity was added when clustering was performed within HLA-allele-positive subsets. Co-occurrence clustering excluded repertoires with fewer than 30,000 or more than 120,000 public chains, plus five with anomalous nucleotide sharing. This is the immuneACCESS table as TCRdb keeps it, with only in-frame sequences that have V and J called. A part of the clones is gone; compared with another copy, unresolved V genes explain less than half, and the rest is unexplained. That table is the source of V, J and clone size, and D and trimming were worked out from the DNA. The sample table contains tens of thousands of clones; only one count was recorded for less than 85% of them. The top ten clonotypes cover around 2.9% of the sample.

The sample comprised PBMCs. The sequence joins TRBV14 to TRBJ2-7; 13 of the junction bases match TRBD2. This clonotype was sampled from a woman under 30 in good health and CMV-seronegative. The sequenced DNA: TGTGCCAGCAGCGGACTAGCGGGAGACTACGAGCAGTACTTC. Its protein is CASSGLAGDYEQYF.